The clone carrying this TCR beta chain was observed a handful of times. No antigen is known for it. The sample belongs to a study of post-analysis software for immune sequencing data. Study-level background: Disease courses included relapsing-remitting, secondary progressive and progressive-relapsing multiple sclerosis. Study-wide findings and caveats: When compared against controls, multiple sclerosis patients showed significantly lower normalized Chao1 diversity. There were several TRBV segments more frequent in patients than controls, and TRBV5-6, TRBV5-1 and TRBV20-1 were among them. Batch-mates among the samples co-clustered strongly by F measure.

Unique-molecular-identifier-tagged TCR beta cDNA libraries were used. Between roughly 1 and 10 million T cells gave rise to roughly 0.5 million cDNA molecules. TCRdb fed the PCR reads into MiXCR, producing one record per CDR3 protein. The sample carries about 770,000 distinct CDR3 sequences, around 42% recorded once. The CDR3 totals 15 residues. CDR1 and CDR2 from the germline V gene are MDHEN and SYDVKM. Trimming left V 3 bases short and J 2 bases short, with 13 bases between. This sequence originates from a girl under 18 with multiple sclerosis. V usage is TRBV28 and J usage is TRBJ1-2, with D hard to call. Material for sequencing was blood. CDR3: CASSLSPTENYGYTF. Written as DNA, the CDR3 is TGTGCCAGCAGTTTGTCCCCAACAGAGAACTATGGCTACACCTTC.